A selection of T cell receptor beta chains follows, all from one sample in a study of vaccination effects on CD4 cells after COVID-19. Their antigen targets remain unknown. The data were produced by immunoSEQ multiplex PCR, yet TCRdb's version contains in-frame clones alone and is incomplete. The table includes 66,000 or so clones, 74% detected once. Sequencing was performed on CD4+ T cells from PBMCs cultured without peptide, taken after COVID-19 vaccination. These receptor sequences come from a human donor who received a COVID-19 vaccine. The CDR3 runs from the conserved cysteine through the conserved F or W. Each record gives: clone size, D gene, V gene, J gene, CDR3 protein, CDR3 DNA. D genes are given only for firm matches. Rows may omit the clone size; those that give it use once, few, many or a size class.

abundance: few
d_gene: TRBD1
v_gene: TRBV6-1
j_gene: TRBJ1-6
CDR3aa: CASSEGTVKSPLHF
CDR3nt: TGTGCCAGCAGCGAAGGGACAGTAAAATCACCCCTCCACTTT

abundance: once
d_gene: TRBD2
v_gene: TRBV5-1
j_gene: TRBJ2-1
CDR3aa: CASTYIAGSSYNEQFF
CDR3nt: TGCGCCAGCACCTATATAGCGGGGAGCTCCTACAATGAGCAGTTCTTC

abundance: .
d_gene: TRBD2
v_gene: TRBV2
j_gene: TRBJ2-1
CDR3aa: CASSGFTSGGTEQFF
CDR3nt: TGTGCCAGCAGTGGATTCACTAGCGGGGGTACTGAGCAGTTCTTC

abundance: .
d_gene: .
v_gene: TRBV24-1
j_gene: TRBJ2-6
CDR3aa: CATSDPTYSGANVLTF
CDR3nt: TGTGCCACCAGTGATCCTACGTACTCTGGGGCCAACGTCCTGACTTTC

abundance: once
d_gene: .
v_gene: TRBV6-6
j_gene: TRBJ1-2
CDR3aa: CASSRRSNYGYTF
CDR3nt: TGTGCCAGCAGTCGGAGGTCTAACTATGGCTACACCTTC

abundance: .
d_gene: TRBD2
v_gene: TRBV6-5
j_gene: TRBJ2-3
CDR3aa: CASSFSGGAADTQYF
CDR3nt: TGTGCCAGCAGTTTTAGCGGGGGGGCCGCAGATACGCAGTATTTT

abundance: few
d_gene: TRBD2
v_gene: TRBV5-1
j_gene: TRBJ2-2
CDR3aa: CASSSILSGGSNTGELFF
CDR3nt: TGCGCCAGCAGCTCGATACTTAGCGGGGGGTCGAACACCGGGGAGCTGTTTTTT

abundance: .
d_gene: TRBD2
v_gene: TRBV7-2
j_gene: TRBJ2-3
CDR3aa: CASSREASGGAGDTQYF
CDR3nt: TGTGCCAGCAGCCGTGAGGCAAGCGGGGGGGCCGGAGATACGCAGTATTTT

abundance: .
d_gene: TRBD1
v_gene: TRBV6-4
j_gene: TRBJ2-2
CDR3aa: CASSDTDREGELFF
CDR3nt: TGTGCCAGCAGTGACACGGACAGGGAGGGGGAGCTGTTTTTT

abundance: .
d_gene: .
v_gene: TRBV3-1/TRBV3-2
j_gene: TRBJ2-1
CDR3aa: CASSQAQTGQFF
CDR3nt: TGTGCCAGCAGCCAAGCCCAGACAGGGCAGTTCTTC

abundance: .
d_gene: .
v_gene: TRBV28
j_gene: TRBJ2-4
CDR3aa: CASSPTGTKNIQYF
CDR3nt: TGTGCCAGCAGTCCGACAGGAACCAAAAACATTCAGTACTTC

abundance: .
d_gene: .
v_gene: TRBV2
j_gene: TRBJ1-2
CDR3aa: CASSEVSRTYYGYTF
CDR3nt: TGTGCCAGCAGTGAGGTGAGCAGGACCTACTATGGCTACACCTTC

abundance: .
d_gene: .
v_gene: TRBV7-2
j_gene: TRBJ2-2
CDR3aa: CASSSGANTGELFF
CDR3nt: TGTGCCAGCAGCTCGGGGGCGAACACCGGGGAGCTGTTTTTT

abundance: few
d_gene: TRBD1
v_gene: TRBV7-2
j_gene: TRBJ2-5
CDR3aa: CASSSIGTGGTQYF
CDR3nt: TGTGCCAGCAGCTCGATTGGGACAGGGGGGACCCAGTACTTC

abundance: few
d_gene: TRBD1
v_gene: TRBV28
j_gene: TRBJ1-1
CDR3aa: CASSETGRFGAFF
CDR3nt: TGTGCCAGCAGCGAGACAGGGCGGTTTGGAGCTTTCTTT

abundance: .
d_gene: TRBD2
v_gene: TRBV20-1
j_gene: TRBJ2-1
CDR3aa: CSAPGRAEQFF
CDR3nt: TGCAGTGCCCCGGGGAGGGCTGAGCAGTTCTTC

abundance: .
d_gene: .
v_gene: TRBV5-1
j_gene: TRBJ1-2
CDR3aa: CASSLAFRGVNYGYTF
CDR3nt: TGCGCCAGCAGCTTGGCCTTCAGAGGGGTTAACTATGGCTACACCTTC

abundance: .
d_gene: .
v_gene: TRBV25-1
j_gene: TRBJ2-6
CDR3aa: CASRYAGAGANVLTF
CDR3nt: TGTGCCAGCAGATACGCCGGGGCTGGGGCCAACGTCCTGACTTTC

abundance: .
d_gene: .
v_gene: TRBV5-8
j_gene: TRBJ2-2
CDR3aa: CASSLEPGARTGELFF
CDR3nt: TGTGCCAGCAGCTTGGAGCCGGGGGCGCGGACCGGGGAGCTGTTTTTT

abundance: .
d_gene: .
v_gene: TRBV10-1
j_gene: TRBJ1-5
CDR3aa: CASSETVNQPQHF
CDR3nt: TGCGCCAGCAGTGAAACAGTCAATCAGCCCCAGCATTTT

abundance: .
d_gene: .
v_gene: TRBV7-2
j_gene: TRBJ2-1
CDR3aa: CASSLRGYNEQFF
CDR3nt: TGTGCCAGCAGCTTAAGGGGCTACAATGAGCAGTTCTTC

abundance: .
d_gene: TRBD1
v_gene: TRBV30
j_gene: TRBJ1-2
CDR3aa: CAWSGQGAWGYTF
CDR3nt: TGTGCCTGGAGCGGACAGGGGGCTTGGGGCTACACCTTC

abundance: .
d_gene: TRBD1
v_gene: TRBV18
j_gene: TRBJ1-5
CDR3aa: CASSPAWTGGLNSNQPQHF
CDR3nt: TGTGCCAGCTCACCTGCCTGGACAGGGGGTCTTAATAGCAATCAGCCCCAGCATTTT

abundance: .
d_gene: TRBD1
v_gene: TRBV19
j_gene: TRBJ1-6
CDR3aa: CASSPDREGSPLHF
CDR3nt: TGTGCCAGTAGCCCTGACAGGGAAGGGTCACCCCTCCACTTT

abundance: .
d_gene: .
v_gene: TRBV27
j_gene: TRBJ1-6
CDR3aa: CASSKRRQNSPLHF
CDR3nt: TGTGCCAGCAGTAAACGCCGGCAGAATTCACCCCTCCACTTT

abundance: once
d_gene: .
v_gene: TRBV24-1
j_gene: TRBJ2-3
CDR3aa: CATSVGSGTDTQYF
CDR3nt: TGTGCCACCAGTGTGGGATCAGGGACAGATACGCAGTATTTT

abundance: .
d_gene: TRBD1
v_gene: TRBV6-5
j_gene: TRBJ1-5
CDR3aa: CASKAGGKNQPQHF
CDR3nt: TGTGCCAGCAAGGCAGGGGGAAAGAATCAGCCCCAGCATTTT

abundance: .
d_gene: .
v_gene: TRBV18
j_gene: TRBJ1-6
CDR3aa: CASSPGSVPHSPLHF
CDR3nt: TGTGCCAGCTCACCAGGGTCGGTCCCTCATTCACCCCTCCACTTT

abundance: .
d_gene: TRBD1
v_gene: TRBV14
j_gene: TRBJ1-4
CDR3aa: CASSQRTGALTNEKLFF
CDR3nt: TGTGCCAGCAGCCAGCGCACAGGGGCATTAACTAATGAAAAACTGTTTTTT

abundance: .
d_gene: TRBD1
v_gene: TRBV28
j_gene: TRBJ1-6
CDR3aa: CASSPAQGVVSPLHF
CDR3nt: TGTGCCAGCAGCCCCGCGCAGGGGGTGGTTTCACCCCTCCACTTT

abundance: .
d_gene: .
v_gene: TRBV2
j_gene: TRBJ2-5
CDR3aa: CASSETTLETQYF
CDR3nt: TGTGCCAGCAGTGAAACGACATTGGAGACCCAGTACTTC

abundance: .
d_gene: TRBD2
v_gene: TRBV3-1/TRBV3-2
j_gene: TRBJ2-1
CDR3aa: CASSQGTSGPEQFF
CDR3nt: TGTGCCAGCAGCCAGGGCACTAGCGGACCCGAGCAGTTCTTC

abundance: .
d_gene: TRBD1
v_gene: TRBV10-1
j_gene: TRBJ2-3
CDR3aa: CASSDPDRVADTQYF
CDR3nt: TGCGCCAGCAGTGACCCCGACAGGGTTGCAGATACGCAGTATTTT

abundance: .
d_gene: TRBD2
v_gene: TRBV5-4
j_gene: TRBJ2-5
CDR3aa: CASSPGLAGEETQYF
CDR3nt: TGTGCCAGCAGTCCGGGACTAGCGGGGGAAGAGACCCAGTACTTC

abundance: .
d_gene: TRBD1
v_gene: TRBV12-3/TRBV12-4
j_gene: TRBJ1-1
CDR3aa: CASSSQGAIEAFF
CDR3nt: TGTGCCAGCAGTTCACAGGGGGCCATTGAAGCTTTCTTT

abundance: few
d_gene: .
v_gene: TRBV5-1
j_gene: TRBJ1-1
CDR3aa: CASSLEEVNTEAFF
CDR3nt: TGCGCCAGCAGCTTGGAGGAGGTGAACACTGAAGCTTTCTTT

abundance: .
d_gene: .
v_gene: TRBV9
j_gene: TRBJ1-1
CDR3aa: CASSAQPQGNTEAFF
CDR3nt: TGTGCCAGCAGCGCCCAGCCACAGGGAAACACTGAAGCTTTCTTT

abundance: .
d_gene: .
v_gene: TRBV18
j_gene: TRBJ1-6
CDR3aa: CASSPITGHNSPLHF
CDR3nt: TGTGCCAGCTCACCGATAACAGGGCATAATTCACCCCTCCACTTT

abundance: .
d_gene: .
v_gene: TRBV12-3/TRBV12-4
j_gene: TRBJ1-5
CDR3aa: CASTLGEVQPQHF
CDR3nt: TGTGCCAGCACCTTGGGGGAGGTACAGCCCCAGCATTTT

abundance: .
d_gene: .
v_gene: TRBV4-3
j_gene: TRBJ2-1
CDR3aa: CASSPLVSSYNEQFF
CDR3nt: TGCGCCAGCAGCCCTCTGGTTAGCTCCTACAATGAGCAGTTCTTC

abundance: .
d_gene: .
v_gene: TRBV2
j_gene: TRBJ2-5
CDR3aa: CASRGLKDLQETQYF
CDR3nt: TGTGCCAGCAGGGGACTGAAAGACCTCCAAGAGACCCAGTACTTC

abundance: .
d_gene: .
v_gene: TRBV5-1
j_gene: TRBJ2-1
CDR3aa: CASTKLALDGNEQFF
CDR3nt: TGCGCCAGCACCAAGCTCGCTTTGGATGGGAATGAGCAGTTCTTC

abundance: many
d_gene: .
v_gene: TRBV5-1
j_gene: TRBJ1-2
CDR3aa: CASSLSGGWTF
CDR3nt: TGCGCCAGCAGCTTGTCAGGAGGTTGGACCTTC

abundance: .
d_gene: TRBD1
v_gene: TRBV3-1/TRBV3-2
j_gene: TRBJ2-5
CDR3aa: CASSGDRAQSETQYF
CDR3nt: TGTGCCAGCAGCGGAGACAGGGCCCAATCGGAGACCCAGTACTTC

abundance: .
d_gene: .
v_gene: TRBV7-3
j_gene: TRBJ2-1
CDR3aa: CASRPAPDPAYNEQFF
CDR3nt: TGTGCCAGCAGGCCGGCCCCGGACCCAGCATACAATGAGCAGTTCTTC

abundance: .
d_gene: .
v_gene: TRBV24-1
j_gene: TRBJ1-1
CDR3aa: CATSDGSRTEAFF
CDR3nt: TGTGCCACCAGTGACGGCAGTCGGACTGAAGCTTTCTTT

abundance: .
d_gene: .
v_gene: TRBV3-1/TRBV3-2
j_gene: TRBJ1-2
CDR3aa: CASSPESGYGYTF
CDR3nt: TGTGCCAGCAGCCCTGAGTCGGGCTATGGCTACACCTTC

abundance: .
d_gene: TRBD1
v_gene: TRBV7-2
j_gene: TRBJ2-5
CDR3aa: CASSLGQGETQYF
CDR3nt: TGTGCCAGCAGCCTGGGACAGGGGGAGACCCAGTACTTC